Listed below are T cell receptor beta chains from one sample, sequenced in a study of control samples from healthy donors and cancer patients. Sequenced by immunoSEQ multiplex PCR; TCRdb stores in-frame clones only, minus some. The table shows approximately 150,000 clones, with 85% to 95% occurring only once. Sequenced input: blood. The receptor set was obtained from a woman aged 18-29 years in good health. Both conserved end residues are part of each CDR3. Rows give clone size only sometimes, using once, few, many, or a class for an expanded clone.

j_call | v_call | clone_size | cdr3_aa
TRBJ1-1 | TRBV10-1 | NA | CASSGSNATVGEAFF
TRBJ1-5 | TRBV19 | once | CASSIFRDNQPQHF
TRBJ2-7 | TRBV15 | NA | CATSTSGTGNEQYF
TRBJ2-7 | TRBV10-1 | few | CASSSGTSNFYEQYF
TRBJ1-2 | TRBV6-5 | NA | CASRGNYGYTF
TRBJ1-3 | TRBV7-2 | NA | CASSLGVSGNTIYF
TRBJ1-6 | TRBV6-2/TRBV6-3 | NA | CASSVVSRRRNSPLHF
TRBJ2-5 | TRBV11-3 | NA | CASSPRERGGRETQYF
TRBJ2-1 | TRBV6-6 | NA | CASSPGTSGRARYNEQFF
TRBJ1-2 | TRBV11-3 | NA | CASSLQGTGAVKNYGYTF
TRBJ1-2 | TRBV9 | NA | CASSVDPWDRGYGYTF
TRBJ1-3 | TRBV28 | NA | CASRPRPSGNTIYF
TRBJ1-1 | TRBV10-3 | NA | CAIRGTGSGTEAFF
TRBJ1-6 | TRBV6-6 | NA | CASSTGTPRPPLHF
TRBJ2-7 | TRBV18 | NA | CASSPPPWGRGAMGYF
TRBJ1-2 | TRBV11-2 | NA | CASSAPGRGRNYGYTF
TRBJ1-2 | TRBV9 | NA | CASSELSGYTF
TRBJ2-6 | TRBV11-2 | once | CASSSPRGTSGSGANVLTF
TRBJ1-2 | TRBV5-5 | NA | CASSTRLIDGYTF
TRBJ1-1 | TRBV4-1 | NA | CASSQDQGWDTEAFF
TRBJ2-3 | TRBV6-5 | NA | CASRLQGMGPDTQYF
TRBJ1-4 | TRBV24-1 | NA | CATSDLGGDGGGTNEKLFF
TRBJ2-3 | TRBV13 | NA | CASSLASTDTQYF
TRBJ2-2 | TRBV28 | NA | CASSLYTGELFF
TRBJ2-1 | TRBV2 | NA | CASLPGYGNNEQFF
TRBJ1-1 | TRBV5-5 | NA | CASSRAGGRTEAFF
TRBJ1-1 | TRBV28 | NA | CASSSPAGGDTEAFF
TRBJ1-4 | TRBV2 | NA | CASSEETALNEKLFF
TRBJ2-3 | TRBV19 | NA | CASSRGLSTDTQYF
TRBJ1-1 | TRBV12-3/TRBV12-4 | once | CASSKTGEMLAFF
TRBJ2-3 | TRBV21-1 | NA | CASSKAGGGGSDTQYF
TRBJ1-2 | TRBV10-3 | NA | CAISESGGSFYGYTF
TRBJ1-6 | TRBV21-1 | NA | CASSKPPGREDSPLHF
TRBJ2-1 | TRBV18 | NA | CASSPRTGNEQFF
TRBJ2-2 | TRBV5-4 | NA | CASSSWKAGNTGELFF
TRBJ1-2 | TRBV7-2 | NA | CASREVTYGYTF
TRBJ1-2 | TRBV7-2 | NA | CASSLTGGVHYGYTF
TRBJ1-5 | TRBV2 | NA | CASSEARGLASEQPQHF
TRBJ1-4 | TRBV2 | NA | CASSGDRAGNEKLFF
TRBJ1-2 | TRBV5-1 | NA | CASSLSTGLSNYGYTF
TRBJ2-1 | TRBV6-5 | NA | CASPPNEQFF
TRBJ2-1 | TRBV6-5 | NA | CASSGVSDEQFF
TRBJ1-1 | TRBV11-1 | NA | CASSYGQEGTEAFF
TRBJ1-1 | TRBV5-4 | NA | CASSLSPGAEAFF
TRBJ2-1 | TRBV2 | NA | CASREFGTGDEQFF
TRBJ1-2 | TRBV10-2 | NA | CASSEQDNYGYTF
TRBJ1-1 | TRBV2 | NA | CASSEADRLNTEAFF
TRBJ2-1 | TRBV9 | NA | CASSAPDRGPQGPNEQFF
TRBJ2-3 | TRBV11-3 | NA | CASNRKSRTSGITDTQYF
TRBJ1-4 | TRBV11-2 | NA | CASSATGGNEKLFF
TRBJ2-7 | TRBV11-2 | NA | CASSPRQGEQYF
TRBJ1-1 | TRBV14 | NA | CASSPVRGRAFF
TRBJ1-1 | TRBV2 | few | CASSNRDSLTEAFF
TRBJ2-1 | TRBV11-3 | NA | CASSFWAGGLGNEQFF
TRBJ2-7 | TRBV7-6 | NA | CASSYRDKPLSYEQYF
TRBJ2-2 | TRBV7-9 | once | CASSLKPAGAGNTGELFF
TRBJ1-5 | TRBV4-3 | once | CASSQKVRDFLQPQHF
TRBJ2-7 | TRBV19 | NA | CASSAGLAGYYEQYF